This T cell receptor beta chain is drawn from a study of blood T cell repertoires in COVID-19. Study-level information: The United States, Italy and Spain supplied acute and convalescent COVID-19 samples. In each case, the material was cDNA or gDNA derived from T cells, B-cell-depleted T cells, or PBMCs.

Per the original data handling: It was from reference gene primer amplification that nucleated cell counts were estimated. Clones were sequenced by immunoSEQ multiplex PCR, and TCRdb holds only the in-frame ones, with some missing. V and J calls and clone size follow that table, whereas D and trimming were derived from the DNA. The sample has around 81,000 clones; 70% to 90% are singletons. This CDR3 is built from 13 residues. In germline, CDR1 is SNHLY, CDR2 FYNNEI. V dropped 10 bases and J dropped 0; count of bases not matched to a gene: 3. The chain is built from TRBV2 and TRBJ2-3; 8 nucleotides agree with TRBD1. The sequence was obtained from a man aged 50 to 59 with acute or convalescent COVID-19. Sequenced material: peripheral blood. CDR3 DNA sequence: TGTGCCACGGACAGGGCCAGCACAGATACGCAGTATTTT. As protein: CATDRASTDTQYF.